The clone carrying this TCR beta chain came up many times. The antigen is unknown. The germline gene is not matched at one end of the junction; a read error may be the cause. This specimen belongs to a study of T cell repertoires in cytomegalovirus infection. At the level of the study: Matching HLA type, along with CMV infection, was indicated by public TCR beta signatures. Overall study findings and caveats: Using cumulative public TCR beta family frequency, the authors identified those who carried CMV together with the relevant HLA. Ex vivo responses were dominated by HLA-C-restricted CMV-specific TCR beta clonotypes.

TCRdb reanalysed the reads using MiXCR and keeps one entry per CDR3 protein. This table has about 190,000 distinct CDR3 sequences, about a tenth appearing once. CDR3 length: 13 amino acids. The sequence derives from a human donor in good health (CMV status not recorded). Some clones in this sample may be carry-over from other donors' samples. This chain connects TRBV12-3 or TRBV12-4 to TRBJ1-1; D ambiguous. The sample consisted of PBMCs. CDR3 in amino acids: CASSLGELAETFF. Written as DNA, the CDR3 is TGTGCCAGCAGTTTGGGTGAGCTGGCTGAAACTTTCTTT.